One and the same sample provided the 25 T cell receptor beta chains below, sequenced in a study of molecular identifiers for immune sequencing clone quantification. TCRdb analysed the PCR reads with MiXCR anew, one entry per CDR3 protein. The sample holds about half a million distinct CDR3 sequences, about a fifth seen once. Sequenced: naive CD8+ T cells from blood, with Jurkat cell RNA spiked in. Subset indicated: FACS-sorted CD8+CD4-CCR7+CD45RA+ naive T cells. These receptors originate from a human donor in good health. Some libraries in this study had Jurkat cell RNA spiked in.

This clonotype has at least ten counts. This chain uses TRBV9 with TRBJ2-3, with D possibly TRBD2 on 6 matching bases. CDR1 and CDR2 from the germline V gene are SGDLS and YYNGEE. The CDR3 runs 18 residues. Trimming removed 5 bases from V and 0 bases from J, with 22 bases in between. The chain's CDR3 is CASSREAGFWDSTDTQYF. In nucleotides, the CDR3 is TGTGCCAGCAGTCGAGAAGCGGGTTTCTGGGATAGCACAGATACGCAGTATTTT.

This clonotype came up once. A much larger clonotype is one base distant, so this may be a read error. The CDR3 coding sequence is TGTGCCAGCAGTTGGACAGGGAGTAATGTCAAAAACATTCAGTACTTC. Translating it yields CASSWTGSNVKNIQYF. The V call is TRBV27, the J call TRBJ2-4, with TRBD1 identical over 8 bases. Losses at the gene ends were 4 bases for V and 3 bases for J; bases not matched to a gene: 8. From germline, CDR1 is MNHEY and CDR2 SMNVEV (reference sequence). The CDR3 extends over 16 amino acids.

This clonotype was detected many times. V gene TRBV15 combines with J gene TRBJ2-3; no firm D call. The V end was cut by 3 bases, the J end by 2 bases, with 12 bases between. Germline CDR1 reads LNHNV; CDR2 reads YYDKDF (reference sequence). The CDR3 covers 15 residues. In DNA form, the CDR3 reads TGTGCCACCAGCAGTACCCTTTCTCCCACAGATACGCAGTATTTT. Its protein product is CATSSTLSPTDTQYF. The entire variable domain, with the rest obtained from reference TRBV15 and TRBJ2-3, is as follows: DAMVIQNPRYQVTQFGKPVTLSCSQTLNHNVMYWYQQKSSQAPKLLFHYYDKDFNNEADTPDNFQSRRPNTSFCFLDIRSPGLGDTAMYLCATSSTLSPTDTQYFGPGTRLTVL.

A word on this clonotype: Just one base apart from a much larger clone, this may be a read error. The CDR3 bases are TGTGCCTGGAGTGACAGCGTTGAATATGGCTGCACCTTC. Its translation is CAWSDSVEYGCTF. The chain combines TRBV30 with TRBJ1-2; D gene ambiguous. Germline V CDR1 and CDR2: GTSNPN, SVGIG (reference sequence). The CDR3 is made up of 13 amino acids.

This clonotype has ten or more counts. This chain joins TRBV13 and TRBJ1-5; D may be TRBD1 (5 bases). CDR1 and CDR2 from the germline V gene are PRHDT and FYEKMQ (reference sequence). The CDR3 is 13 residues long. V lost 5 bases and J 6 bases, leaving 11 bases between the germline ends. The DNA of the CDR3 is TGTGCCAGCAGCCGGGGCACTCTTCAGCCCCAGCATTTT. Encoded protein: CASSRGTLQPQHF.

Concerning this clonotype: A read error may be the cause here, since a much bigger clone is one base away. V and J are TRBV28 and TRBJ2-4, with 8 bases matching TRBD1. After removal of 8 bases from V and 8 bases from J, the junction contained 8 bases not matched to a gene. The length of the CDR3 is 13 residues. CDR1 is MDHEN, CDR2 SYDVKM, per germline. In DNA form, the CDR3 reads TGTGCCAGCGGCGGACAGGGTTGTTACATTCAGTACTTC. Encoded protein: CASGGQGCYIQYF. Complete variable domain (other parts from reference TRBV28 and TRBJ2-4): DVKVTQSSRYLVKRTGEKVFLECVQDMDHENMFWYRQDPGLGLRLIYFSYDVKMKEKGDIPEGYSVSREKKERFSLILESASTNQTSMYLCASGGQGCYIQYFGAGTRLSVL.

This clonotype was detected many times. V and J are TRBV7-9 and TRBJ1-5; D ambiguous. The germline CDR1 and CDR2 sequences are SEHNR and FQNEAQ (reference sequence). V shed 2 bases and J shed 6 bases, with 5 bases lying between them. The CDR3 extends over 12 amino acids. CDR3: CASSLFGQPQHF. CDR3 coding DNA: TGTGCCAGCAGCTTATTCGGTCAGCCCCAGCATTTT.

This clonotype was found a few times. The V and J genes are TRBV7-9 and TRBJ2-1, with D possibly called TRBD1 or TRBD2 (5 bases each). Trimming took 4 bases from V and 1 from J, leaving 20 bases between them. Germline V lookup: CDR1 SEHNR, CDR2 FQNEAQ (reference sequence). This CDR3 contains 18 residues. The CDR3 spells CASSSRGEVGVSYNEQFF. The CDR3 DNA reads TGTGCCAGCAGCTCTCGTGGCGAAGTGGGGGTTTCCTACAATGAGCAGTTCTTC.

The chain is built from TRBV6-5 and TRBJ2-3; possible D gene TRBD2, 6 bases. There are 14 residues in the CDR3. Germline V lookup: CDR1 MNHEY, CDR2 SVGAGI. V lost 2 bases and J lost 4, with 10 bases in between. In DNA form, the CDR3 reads TGTGCCAGCAGTTACCGAAGACTAGCAGATACGCAGTATTTT. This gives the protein CASSYRRLADTQYF.

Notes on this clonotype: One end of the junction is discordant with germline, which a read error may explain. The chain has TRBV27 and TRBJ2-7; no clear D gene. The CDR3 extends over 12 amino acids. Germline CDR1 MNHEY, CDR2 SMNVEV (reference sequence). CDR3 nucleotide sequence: TGTGCCAGCGGGCACAGTTCCTACGTGCAGTACTTC. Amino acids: CASGHSSYVQYF.

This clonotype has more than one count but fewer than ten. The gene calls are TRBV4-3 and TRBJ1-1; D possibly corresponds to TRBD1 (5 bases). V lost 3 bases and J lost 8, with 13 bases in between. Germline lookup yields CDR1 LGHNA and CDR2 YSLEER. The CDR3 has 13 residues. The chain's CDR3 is CASSHRQRLEAFF. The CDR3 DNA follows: TGCGCCAGCAGCCACCGACAGAGACTCGAAGCTTTCTTT.

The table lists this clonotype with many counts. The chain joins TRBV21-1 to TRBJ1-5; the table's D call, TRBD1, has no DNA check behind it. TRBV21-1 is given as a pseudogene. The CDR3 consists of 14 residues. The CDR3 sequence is CASSTRRRDQPQHF. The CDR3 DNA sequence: TGTGCCAGCAGCACCCGGCGTCGAGATCAGCCCCAGCATTTT.

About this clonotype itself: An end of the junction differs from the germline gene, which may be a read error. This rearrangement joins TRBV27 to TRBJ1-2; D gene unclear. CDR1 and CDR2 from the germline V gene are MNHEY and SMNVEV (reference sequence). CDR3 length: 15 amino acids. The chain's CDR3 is CVSSSTPPNYYGYTF. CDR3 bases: TGTGTCAGCAGTTCCACACCCCCCAACTACTATGGCTACACCTTC.

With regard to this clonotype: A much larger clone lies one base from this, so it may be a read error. This CDR3 is CSPHRTDYYNSPPHF. The CDR3 coding sequence is TGCAGCCCTCACAGGACTGATTATTATAATTCACCCCCCCACTTT. V is TRBV20-1 and J is TRBJ1-6; D possibly corresponds to TRBD1 (5 bases). CDR1 DFQATT and CDR2 SNEGSKA come from the germline V gene (reference sequence). The CDR3 loop spans 15 amino acids.

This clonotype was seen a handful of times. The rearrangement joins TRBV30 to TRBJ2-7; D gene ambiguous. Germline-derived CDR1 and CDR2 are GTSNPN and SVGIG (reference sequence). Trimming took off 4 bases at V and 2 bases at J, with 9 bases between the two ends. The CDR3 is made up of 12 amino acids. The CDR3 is CAWKREAYEQYF. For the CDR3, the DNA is TGTGCCTGGAAGCGAGAAGCCTACGAGCAGTACTTC. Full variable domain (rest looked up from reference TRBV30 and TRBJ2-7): SQTIHQWPATLVQPVGSPLSLECTVEGTSNPNLYWYRQAAGRGLQLLFYSVGIGQISSEVPQNLSASRPQDRQFILSSKKLLLSDSGFYLCAWKREAYEQYFGPGTRLTVT.

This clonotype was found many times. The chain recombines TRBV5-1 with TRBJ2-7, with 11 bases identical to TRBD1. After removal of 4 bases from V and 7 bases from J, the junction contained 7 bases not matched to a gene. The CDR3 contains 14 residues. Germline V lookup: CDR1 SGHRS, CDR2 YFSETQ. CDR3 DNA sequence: TGCGCCAGCAGCCCCGGGACAGGGGGTGGAGAGCAGTACTTC. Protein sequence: CASSPGTGGGEQYF.

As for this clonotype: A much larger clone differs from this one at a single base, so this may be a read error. CDR3: CASNKGLTTDTQYF. CDR3 DNA sequence: TGTGCTAGTAACAAAGGGTTAACCACAGATACGCAGTATTTT. V is TRBV12-5 and J is TRBJ2-3; D is uncertain. CDR3 length equals 14 residues. Trimming stripped 8 bases from V and 2 bases from J, with 14 bases between. Looked up from germline, CDR1 is LGHNT and CDR2 is FRNRAP.

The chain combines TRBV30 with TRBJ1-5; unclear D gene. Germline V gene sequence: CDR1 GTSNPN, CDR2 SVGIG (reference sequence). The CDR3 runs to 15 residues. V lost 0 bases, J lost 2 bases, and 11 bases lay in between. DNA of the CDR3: TGTGCCTGGAGTGTTCTGGGGTCAGGCAATCAGCCCCAGCATTTT. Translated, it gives CAWSVLGSGNQPQHF.

The CDR3 spells CASSPGQGWETQYF. In nucleotides, the CDR3 is TGTGCCAGCAGCCCGGGACAAGGGTGGGAGACCCAGTACTTC. The chain has TRBV5-5 and TRBJ2-5, with D possibly being TRBD1 (6 bases). Trimming removed 4 bases from V and 5 bases from J, with 15 bases in between. The CDR3 length is 14 residues. The germline V gene has CDR1 SGHKS and CDR2 YYEKEE (reference sequence). The whole variable domain, filled in from reference TRBV5-5 and TRBJ2-5, reads DAGVTQSPTHLIKTRGQQVTLRCSPISGHKSVSWYQQVLGQGPQFIFQYYEKEERGRGNFPDRFSARQFPNYSSELNVNALLLGDSALYLCASSPGQGWETQYFGPGTRLLVL.

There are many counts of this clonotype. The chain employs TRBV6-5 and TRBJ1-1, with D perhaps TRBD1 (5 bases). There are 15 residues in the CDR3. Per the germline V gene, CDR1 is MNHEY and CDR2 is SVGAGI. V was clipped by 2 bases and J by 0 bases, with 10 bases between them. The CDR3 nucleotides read TGTGCCAGCAGTTACGACGGGGGGATGAACACTGAAGCTTTCTTT. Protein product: CASSYDGGMNTEAFF.

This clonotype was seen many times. CDR3 loop: CASRTGDTQYF. The CDR3 nucleotides are TGTGCCAGCAGGACGGGAGATACGCAGTATTTT. The chain employs TRBV19 and TRBJ2-3; no reliable D call. Trimming left V 9 bases short and J 5 bases short, with 9 bases between. The CDR3 runs to 11 residues. Germline assignment: CDR1 LNHDA and CDR2 SQIVND (reference sequence).

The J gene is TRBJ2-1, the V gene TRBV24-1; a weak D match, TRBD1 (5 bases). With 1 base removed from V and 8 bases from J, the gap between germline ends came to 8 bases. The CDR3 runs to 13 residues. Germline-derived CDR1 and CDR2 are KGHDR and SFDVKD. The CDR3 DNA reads TGTGCCACCAGTGATTTACAGGACGATGAGCAGTTCTTC. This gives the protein CATSDLQDDEQFF.

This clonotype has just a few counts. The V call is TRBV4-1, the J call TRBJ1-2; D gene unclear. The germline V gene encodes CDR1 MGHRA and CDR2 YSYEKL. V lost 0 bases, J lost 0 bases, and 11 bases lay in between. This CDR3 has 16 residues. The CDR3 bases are TGCGCCAGCAGCCAAGATGGGGTGGCAGCTAACTATGGCTACACCTTC. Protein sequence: CASSQDGVAANYGYTF.

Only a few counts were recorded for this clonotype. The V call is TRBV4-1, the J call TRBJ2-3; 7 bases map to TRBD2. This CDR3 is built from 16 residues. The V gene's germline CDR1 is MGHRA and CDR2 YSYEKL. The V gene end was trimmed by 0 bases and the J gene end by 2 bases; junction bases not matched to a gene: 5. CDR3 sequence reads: CASSQERLAITDTQYF. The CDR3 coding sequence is TGCGCCAGCAGCCAAGAAAGACTAGCCATCACAGATACGCAGTATTTT.

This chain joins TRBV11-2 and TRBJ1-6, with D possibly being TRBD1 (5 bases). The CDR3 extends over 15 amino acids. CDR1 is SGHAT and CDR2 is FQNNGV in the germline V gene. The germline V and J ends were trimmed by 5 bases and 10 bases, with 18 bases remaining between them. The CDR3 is CASSPSPGARSPLHF. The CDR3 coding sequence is TGTGCCAGCAGCCCCTCACCTGGGGCACGGTCACCCCTCCACTTT.